Shown below are 6 T cell receptor beta chains from a single sample sequenced in a study of CD8+ T cells in alopecia areata. Once RNA had been extracted, it was reverse transcribed into cDNA to act as the sequencing template. Data came from immunoSEQ multiplex PCR; TCRdb stores just in-frame clones and leaves some out. Of roughly 64,000 clones listed, roughly 46% were seen once; the top ten hold around 21%. Noted treatment: oral pan-JAK inhibitor, 5-10 mg twice daily. Source: CD8+ T cells sorted from blood, taken at approximately week 36, from a patient treated with tofacitinib. These receptors all come from a human donor with alopecia areata.

The gene calls are TRBV14 and TRBJ1-1; no clear D gene. The V end lost 1 base, the J end lost 5 bases, and 5 bases lay between the germline ends. The germline gives CDR1 SGHDN, CDR2 FVKESK. The CDR3 runs to 12 residues. CDR3 amino acids: CASSQGRTEAFF. In nucleotides, the CDR3 is TGTGCCAGCAGCCAAGGCAGGACTGAAGCTTTCTTT.

The chain carries TRBV27 and TRBJ2-7; D may correspond to TRBD1 or TRBD2 (5 bases each). V gave up 10 bases and J gave up 5 bases, with 15 bases separating them. This CDR3 region has 12 residues. Germline V lookup: CDR1 MNHEY, CDR2 SMNVEV (reference sequence). CDR3 in amino acids: CANSGRPHEQYF. The CDR3, as DNA: TGTGCCAACTCGGGACGCCCCCACGAGCAGTACTTC.

The chain joins TRBV5-1 to TRBJ2-1; D is perhaps TRBD2 (6 bases). Trimming left V 1 base short and J 5 bases short, with 7 bases between. The germline V gene has CDR1 SGHRS and CDR2 YFSETQ. This CDR3 has 13 residues. The CDR3 spells CASSLLAHNEQFF. The CDR3 DNA sequence: TGCGCCAGCAGCTTGCTAGCGCACAATGAGCAGTTCTTC.

The chain uses TRBV7-6 and TRBJ2-2; TRBD2 agrees at 7 bases. This CDR3 spans 15 amino acids. V dropped 8 bases and J dropped 3; count of bases not matched to a gene: 9. CDR1 is SGHVS, CDR2 FNYEAQ, per germline. CDR3 loop: CASSVRGDDTGELFF. CDR3 sequence (DNA): TGTGCCAGCTCAGTCCGGGGGGACGACACCGGGGAGCTGTTTTTT.

V usage is TRBV7-2 and J usage is TRBJ2-5, with 7 bases aligning to TRBD2. Germline V lookup: CDR1 SGHTA, CDR2 FQGNSA. J gave up 2 bases and V 2 bases, and 5 bases lay outside the gene matches. The CDR3 is made up of 15 amino acids. CDR3 in amino acids: CASSLRDYGQETQYF. The CDR3 coding sequence is TGTGCCAGCAGCTTACGGGACTACGGACAAGAGACCCAGTACTTC.

The rearrangement uses TRBV29-1 and TRBJ2-7; TRBD1 agrees at 8 bases. The CDR3 sequence is 13 residues long. CDR1 SQVTM and CDR2 ANQGSEA come from the germline V gene. J was trimmed by 2 bases and V by 5 bases; bases with no gene match: 5. The CDR3 reads CSVIRDRTYEQYF. The CDR3 nucleotides are TGCAGCGTTATTCGGGACAGGACCTACGAGCAGTACTTC.